This is a list of T cell receptor beta chains from one sample in a study of blood T cells in healthy people across ages. TCRdb itself ran the 5' RACE reads through MiXCR, one entry per CDR3 protein. The table lists about 620,000 distinct CDR3 sequences, more than 20% of them singletons. Sequencing used blood. Receptor source: a man between 70 and 80 years old in good health. Both conserved end residues are part of each CDR3. Each record gives: V gene, clone size, D gene, J gene, CDR3 DNA, CDR3 protein. A D gene is named only where the DNA matches it firmly. Clone size is shown for a subset of rows, as once, few, many or a class of expanded clone.

>TRBV28|few|-|TRBJ2-5
TGTGCCAGCAGTCCCGGGACCCCCTCCTACGGGCAGTACTTC
CASSPGTPSYGQYF
>TRBV3-1|-|-|TRBJ2-5
TGTGCCAGCAGCCAAGTAAACTCTTATCAAGAGACCCAGTACTTC
CASSQVNSYQETQYF
>TRBV3-1|-|-|TRBJ2-3
TGTGCCAGCAGCCAAGGCGGGGCGGGAAGCACAGATACGCAGTATTTT
CASSQGGAGSTDTQYF
>TRBV10-3|few|-|TRBJ1-5
TGTGCCATCAGTAACTCAGGTGATGGTCAGCCCCAGCATTTT
CAISNSGDGQPQHF
>TRBV5-1|-|TRBD1|TRBJ2-5
TGCGCCAGCAGCCAGACAGGGGGCGGCTTGGAGACCCAGTACTTC
CASSQTGGGLETQYF
>TRBV7-2|-|-|TRBJ2-5
TGTGCCAGCAGCTCAAGGGGGCGGGGGAGGGAGACCCAGTACTTC
CASSSRGRGRETQYF
>TRBV14|many|-|TRBJ2-3
TGTGCCAGCAACCGGGTCGGCACAGATACGCAGTATTTT
CASNRVGTDTQYF
>TRBV7-3|many|-|TRBJ1-2
TGTGCCAGTTGGACCACCAGAGACACCTTC
CASWTTRDTF
>TRBV28|-|-|TRBJ2-7
TGTGCCAGCAGTCCCCTTAGACAGTCCTACGAGCAGTACTTC
CASSPLRQSYEQYF
>TRBV20-1|-|-|TRBJ1-1
TGCAGTGCTAGAGCCAGGAGGGGGAGGAACACTGAAGCTTTCTTT
CSARARRGRNTEAFF
>TRBV7-2|-|-|TRBJ2-7
TGTGCCAGCAGCCAATCAGAAGGGGAGCAGTACTTC
CASSQSEGEQYF
>TRBV4-3|-|-|TRBJ2-4
TGCGCCAGCAGCCAAGACAGGGAAGTTAGCATTCAGTACTTC
CASSQDREVSIQYF
>TRBV7-9|-|-|TRBJ1-4
TGTGCCAGCACCCTTCAAGGGTCCAAGGGTGAAAAACTGTTTTTT
CASTLQGSKGEKLFF
>TRBV9|few|-|TRBJ1-1
TGTGCCAGCAGCGTATCCGTGAACACTGAAGCTTTCTTT
CASSVSVNTEAFF
>TRBV20-1|few|-|TRBJ1-5
TGCAGTGCTAGTACCCCCGGGTTTGGCAATCAGCCCCAGCATTTT
CSASTPGFGNQPQHF
>TRBV20-1|-|TRBD2|TRBJ2-3
TGCAGTGCCGGGACTAGCGGCTCTAGCACAGATACGCAGTATTTT
CSAGTSGSSTDTQYF
>TRBV7-2|-|TRBD1|TRBJ1-3
TGTGCCAGCAGCCCTCAGGGGGGGGCTGGAAACACCATATATTTT
CASSPQGGAGNTIYF
>TRBV20-1|-|-|TRBJ2-7
TGCAGTGCTAGTGCGACCTACTACGAGCAGTACTTC
CSASATYYEQYF
>TRBV7-9|-|TRBD2|TRBJ2-2
TGTGCCAGCAGCTTGGGACTAGGATTTATCGGGGAGCTGTTTTTT
CASSLGLGFIGELFF
>TRBV29-1|few|-|TRBJ2-2
TGCAGCGGGATTGAGCTGTTTTTT
CSGIELFF
>TRBV9|few|-|TRBJ1-2
TGTGCCAGCAGCGTAGCGGTCGGTCTAAACTATGGCTACACCTTC
CASSVAVGLNYGYTF
>TRBV5-1|many|-|TRBJ2-1
TGCGCCAGCAGCTTGGGTGGTCAGACTCACAATGAGCAGTTCTTC
CASSLGGQTHNEQFF
>TRBV7-6|-|-|TRBJ2-5
TGTGCCAGCAGCCTACTGGGAGGACAGGCCAAAGAGACCCAGTACTTC
CASSLLGGQAKETQYF
>TRBV20-1|few|-|TRBJ2-5
TGCAGTGCTCCGACAGGAAGGCAAGAGACCCAGTACTTC
CSAPTGRQETQYF